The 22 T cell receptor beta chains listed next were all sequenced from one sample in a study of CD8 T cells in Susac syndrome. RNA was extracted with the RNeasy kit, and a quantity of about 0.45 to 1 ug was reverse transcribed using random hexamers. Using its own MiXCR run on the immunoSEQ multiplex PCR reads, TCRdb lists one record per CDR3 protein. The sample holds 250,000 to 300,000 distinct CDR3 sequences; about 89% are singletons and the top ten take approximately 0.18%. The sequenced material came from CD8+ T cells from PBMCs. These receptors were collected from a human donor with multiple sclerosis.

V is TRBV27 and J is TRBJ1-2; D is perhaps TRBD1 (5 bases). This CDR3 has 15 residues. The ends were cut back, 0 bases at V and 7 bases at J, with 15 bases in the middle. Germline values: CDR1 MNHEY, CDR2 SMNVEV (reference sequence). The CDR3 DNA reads TGTGCCAGCAGTTTATCGTTTCTTGGGGGGACTGGCTACACCTTC. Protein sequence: CASSLSFLGGTGYTF.

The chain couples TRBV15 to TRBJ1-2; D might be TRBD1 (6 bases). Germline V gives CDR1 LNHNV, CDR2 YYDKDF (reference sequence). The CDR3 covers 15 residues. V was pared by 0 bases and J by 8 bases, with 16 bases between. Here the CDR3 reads CATSRDWSGEGGYTF. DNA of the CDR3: TGTGCCACCAGCAGAGATTGGTCAGGGGAAGGCGGCTACACCTTC.

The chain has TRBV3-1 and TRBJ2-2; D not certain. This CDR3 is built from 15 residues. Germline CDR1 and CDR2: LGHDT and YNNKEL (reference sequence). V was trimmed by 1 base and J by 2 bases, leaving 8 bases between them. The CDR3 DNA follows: TGTGCCAGCAGCCAAGTGACCACAAACACCGGGGAGCTGTTTTTT. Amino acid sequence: CASSQVTTNTGELFF.

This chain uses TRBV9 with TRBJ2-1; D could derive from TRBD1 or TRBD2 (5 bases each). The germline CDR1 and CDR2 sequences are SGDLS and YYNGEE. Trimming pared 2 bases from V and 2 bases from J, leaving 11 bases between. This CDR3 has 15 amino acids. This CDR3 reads CASSVEGIAYNEQFF. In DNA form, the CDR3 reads TGTGCCAGCAGCGTCGAGGGGATCGCCTACAATGAGCAGTTCTTC.

CDR3 nucleotide sequence: TGTGCCAGTAGTATGGCAACACGTTCCCGGAGTGAAGCTTTCTTT. This codes for CASSMATRSRSEAFF. The chain employs TRBV19 and TRBJ1-1; D unclear. The CDR3 runs 15 residues. V lost 3 bases to trimming and J lost 7 bases, with 18 bases between them. The germline gives CDR1 LNHDA, CDR2 SQIVND (reference sequence).

The CDR3 coding sequence is TGTGCCAGCAGTTTATCGCGCACAGATACGCAGTATTTT. Translation: CASSLSRTDTQYF. V gene TRBV27 combines with J gene TRBJ2-3; D call uncertain. Germline V gene data show CDR1 as MNHEY and CDR2 as SMNVEV (reference sequence). V lost 0 bases, J lost 1 base, and 2 bases lay in between. The CDR3 has 13 residues.

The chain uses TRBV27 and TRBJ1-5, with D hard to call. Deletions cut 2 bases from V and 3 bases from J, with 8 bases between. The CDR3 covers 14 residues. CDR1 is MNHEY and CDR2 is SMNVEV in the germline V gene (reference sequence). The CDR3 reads CASSLIGYNQPQHF. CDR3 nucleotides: TGTGCCAGCAGTTTAATAGGGTACAATCAGCCCCAGCATTTT.

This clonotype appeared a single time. The CDR3 sequence: CASSEALTPEKLFF. The CDR3 coding sequence is TGTGCCAGCAGTGAAGCCCTAACACCTGAAAAACTGTTTTTT. The chain joins TRBV6-1 to TRBJ1-4; D unresolved. Germline V CDR1 and CDR2: MNHNS, SASEGT. This CDR3 has 14 amino acids. The V gene lost 0 bases and the J gene lost 7 bases, with 9 bases spanning the gap.

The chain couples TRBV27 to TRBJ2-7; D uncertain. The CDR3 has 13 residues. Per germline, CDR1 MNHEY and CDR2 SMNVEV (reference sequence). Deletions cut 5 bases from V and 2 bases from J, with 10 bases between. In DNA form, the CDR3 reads TGTGCCAGCAGTCAGACTCCAACCTACGAGCAGTACTTC. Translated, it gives CASSQTPTYEQYF.

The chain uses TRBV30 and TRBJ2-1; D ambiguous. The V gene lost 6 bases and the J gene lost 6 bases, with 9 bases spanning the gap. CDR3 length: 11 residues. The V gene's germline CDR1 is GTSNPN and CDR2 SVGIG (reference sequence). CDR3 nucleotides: TGTGCCTGCCGGGCAGCCAATGAGCAGTTCTTC. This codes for CACRAANEQFF.

The CDR3 DNA is TGTGCCAGCAGCTTAGTGGAGCTAGCGGGGAGGTATGAGCAGTTCTTC. The encoded protein is CASSLVELAGRYEQFF. V is TRBV13 and J is TRBJ2-1, with TRBD2 identical over 9 bases. The germline V gene encodes CDR1 PRHDT and CDR2 FYEKMQ (reference sequence). The J segment lost 8 bases and the V segment lost 1 base, leaving 9 bases of the junction unmatched. The CDR3 runs 16 residues.

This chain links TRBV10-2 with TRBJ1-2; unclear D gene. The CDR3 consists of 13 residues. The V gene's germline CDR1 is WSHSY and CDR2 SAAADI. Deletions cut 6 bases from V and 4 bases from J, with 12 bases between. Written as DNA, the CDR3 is TGCGCCAGCAGAAAAGACGGCCTCTATGGCTACACCTTC. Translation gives CASRKDGLYGYTF.

CDR3: CSVSPDRALIYEQYF. CDR3 DNA: TGCAGCGTCTCCCCGGACAGGGCCCTTATTTACGAGCAGTACTTC. The chain is built from TRBV29-1 and TRBJ2-7; 8 nucleotides line up with TRBD1. The CDR3 sequence is 15 residues long. V trimming: 6 bases; J trimming: 4 bases; junction bases outside the gene matches: 14. Germline V CDR1 and CDR2: SQVTM, ANQGSEA.

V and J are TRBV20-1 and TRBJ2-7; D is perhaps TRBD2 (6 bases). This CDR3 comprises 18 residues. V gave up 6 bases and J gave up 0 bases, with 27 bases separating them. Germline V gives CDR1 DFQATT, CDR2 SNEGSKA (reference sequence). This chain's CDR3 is CSAGQAGLGPGSSYEQYF. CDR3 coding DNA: TGCAGTGCGGGCCAAGCGGGTCTGGGGCCGGGGAGCTCCTACGAGCAGTACTTC.

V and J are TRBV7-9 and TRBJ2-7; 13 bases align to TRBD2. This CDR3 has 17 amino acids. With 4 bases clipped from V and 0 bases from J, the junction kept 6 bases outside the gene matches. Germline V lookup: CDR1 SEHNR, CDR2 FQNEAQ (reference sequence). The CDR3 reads CASSSGTSGANSYEQYF. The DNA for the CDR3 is TGTGCCAGCAGCTCCGGGACTAGCGGGGCGAACTCCTACGAGCAGTACTTC. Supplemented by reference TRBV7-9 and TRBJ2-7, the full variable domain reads DTGVSQNPRHKITKRGQNVTFRCDPISEHNRLYWYRQTLGQGPEFLTYFQNEAQLEKSRLLSDRFSAERPKGSFSTLEIQRTEQGDSAMYLCASSSGTSGANSYEQYFGPGTRLTVT.

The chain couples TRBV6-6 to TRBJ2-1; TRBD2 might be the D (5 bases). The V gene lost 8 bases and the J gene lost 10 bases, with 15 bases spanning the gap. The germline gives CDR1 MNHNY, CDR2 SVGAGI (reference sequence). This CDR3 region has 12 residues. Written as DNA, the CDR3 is TGTGCCAGCCGCCCTCCCCGCGGGGAGCAGTTCTTC. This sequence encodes CASRPPRGEQFF.

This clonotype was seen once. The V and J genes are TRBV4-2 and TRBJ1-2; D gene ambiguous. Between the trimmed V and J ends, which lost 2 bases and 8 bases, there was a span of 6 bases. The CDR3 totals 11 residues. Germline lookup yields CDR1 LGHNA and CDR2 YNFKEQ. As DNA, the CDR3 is TGTGCCAGCAGCCAATCTGGGGGCTACACCTTC. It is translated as CASSQSGGYTF.

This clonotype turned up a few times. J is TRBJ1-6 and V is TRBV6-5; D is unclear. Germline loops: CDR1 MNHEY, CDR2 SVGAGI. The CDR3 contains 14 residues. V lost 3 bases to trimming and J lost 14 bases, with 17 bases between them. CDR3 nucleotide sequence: TGTGCCAGCAGTTATCGCGAGGGTCGGGTGGCCCTCCACTTT. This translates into CASSYREGRVALHF.

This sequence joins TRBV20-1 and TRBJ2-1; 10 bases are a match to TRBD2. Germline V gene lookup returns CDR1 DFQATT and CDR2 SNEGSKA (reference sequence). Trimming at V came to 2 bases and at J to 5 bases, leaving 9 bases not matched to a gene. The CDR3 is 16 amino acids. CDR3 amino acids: CSARTPSGGDHNEQFF. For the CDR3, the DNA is TGCAGTGCTAGAACCCCTAGCGGGGGCGACCACAATGAGCAGTTCTTC.

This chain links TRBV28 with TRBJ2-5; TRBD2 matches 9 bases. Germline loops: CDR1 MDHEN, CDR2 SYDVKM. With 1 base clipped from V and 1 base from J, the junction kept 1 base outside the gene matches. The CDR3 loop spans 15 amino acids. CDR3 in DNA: TGTGCCAGCAGTTTATTAGCGGGAGTCCAAGAGACCCAGTACTTC. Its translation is CASSLLAGVQETQYF. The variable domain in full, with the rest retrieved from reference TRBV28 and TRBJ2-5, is DVKVTQSSRYLVKRTGEKVFLECVQDMDHENMFWYRQDPGLGLRLIYFSYDVKMKEKGDIPEGYSVSREKKERFSLILESASTNQTSMYLCASSLLAGVQETQYFGPGTRLLVL.

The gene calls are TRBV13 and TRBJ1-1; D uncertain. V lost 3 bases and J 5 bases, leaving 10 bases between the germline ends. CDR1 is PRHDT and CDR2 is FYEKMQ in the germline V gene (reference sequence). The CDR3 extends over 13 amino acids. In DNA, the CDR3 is TGTGCCAGCAGCTTGGGGAAGGGTACTGAAGCTTTCTTT. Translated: CASSLGKGTEAFF.

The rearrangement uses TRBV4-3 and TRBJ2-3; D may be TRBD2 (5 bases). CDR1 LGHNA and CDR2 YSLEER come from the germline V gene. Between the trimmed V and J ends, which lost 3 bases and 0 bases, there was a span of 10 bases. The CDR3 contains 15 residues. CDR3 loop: CASSHSLASTDTQYF. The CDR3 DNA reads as TGCGCCAGCAGCCATAGCCTAGCTAGCACAGATACGCAGTATTTT.